The rows below give T cell receptor beta chains drawn from one sample of a study of shared clonotypes between healthy human individuals. The assay was immunoSEQ multiplex PCR, and TCRdb's table has in-frame clones only and misses some. The table lists roughly 2.4 million clones, 90% to 96% of them singletons. The specimen was naive CD4+ T cells sorted from blood. The receptors stem from a man aged 18 to 30 in good health. Both conserved end residues are part of each CDR3. Fields, in order: clone size, V gene, J gene, D gene, CDR3 DNA, CDR3 protein. D genes are given only for firm matches. The size of a clone is reported for some rows only, either as once, few or many, or as a class for expanded clones.

clone_size: .; v_call: TRBV4-3; j_call: TRBJ1-6; d_call: .; cdr3_nt: TGCGCCAGCAGCCAAGAACGGGGGACAAGGGTACACTTT; cdr3_aa: CASSQERGTRVHF
clone_size: .; v_call: TRBV11-1; j_call: TRBJ2-3; d_call: .; cdr3_nt: TGTGCCAGCACCTCTGCCGACGGGGGGCGCGCAGATACGCAGTATTTT; cdr3_aa: CASTSADGGRADTQYF
clone_size: .; v_call: TRBV2; j_call: TRBJ1-2; d_call: .; cdr3_nt: TGTGCCAGCAGGAGGACCGACTATGGCTACACCTTC; cdr3_aa: CASRRTDYGYTF
clone_size: once; v_call: TRBV19; j_call: TRBJ1-4; d_call: .; cdr3_nt: TGTGCCAGTAGCGAATCTGCAACTAATGAAAAACTGTTTTTT; cdr3_aa: CASSESATNEKLFF
clone_size: .; v_call: TRBV19; j_call: TRBJ1-6; d_call: TRBD1; cdr3_nt: TGTGCCAGTAGTCTGACAGGGGGCAATTCACCCCTCCACTTT; cdr3_aa: CASSLTGGNSPLHF
clone_size: .; v_call: TRBV10-1; j_call: TRBJ2-5; d_call: .; cdr3_nt: TGCGCCAGCTCCCGTAGCGACCAAGAGACCCAGTACTTC; cdr3_aa: CASSRSDQETQYF
clone_size: .; v_call: TRBV19; j_call: TRBJ2-7; d_call: .; cdr3_nt: TGTGCCAGTAGTATTCAGGGCGCAATCAGCTACGAGCAGTACTTC; cdr3_aa: CASSIQGAISYEQYF
clone_size: .; v_call: TRBV7-9; j_call: TRBJ2-7; d_call: TRBD1; cdr3_nt: TGTGCCAGCAGCCCTCGGCAGGGGGCCTACGAGCAGTACTTC; cdr3_aa: CASSPRQGAYEQYF
clone_size: .; v_call: TRBV10-2; j_call: TRBJ2-1; d_call: TRBD2; cdr3_nt: TGCGCCAGCAGTCGTTCTAGCGGGGGGTACAATGAGCAGTTCTTC; cdr3_aa: CASSRSSGGYNEQFF
clone_size: .; v_call: TRBV4-3; j_call: TRBJ2-5; d_call: .; cdr3_nt: TGCGCCAGCAGCCAAGAATATCGACGGTGGGAGACCCAGTACTTC; cdr3_aa: CASSQEYRRWETQYF
clone_size: few; v_call: TRBV5-6; j_call: TRBJ2-1; d_call: TRBD1; cdr3_nt: TGTGCCAGCGCCGCCCGGACAGGGTTTGATGAGCAGTTCTTC; cdr3_aa: CASAARTGFDEQFF
clone_size: .; v_call: TRBV6-1; j_call: TRBJ1-5; d_call: .; cdr3_nt: TGTGCCAGCAGTGAACACCCTGGGCGAAGCAATCAGCCCCAGCATTTT; cdr3_aa: CASSEHPGRSNQPQHF
clone_size: .; v_call: TRBV15; j_call: TRBJ2-2; d_call: TRBD2; cdr3_nt: TGTGCCACCAGCAGGGGGAGGGCCCTCACCGGGGAGCTGTTTTTT; cdr3_aa: CATSRGRALTGELFF